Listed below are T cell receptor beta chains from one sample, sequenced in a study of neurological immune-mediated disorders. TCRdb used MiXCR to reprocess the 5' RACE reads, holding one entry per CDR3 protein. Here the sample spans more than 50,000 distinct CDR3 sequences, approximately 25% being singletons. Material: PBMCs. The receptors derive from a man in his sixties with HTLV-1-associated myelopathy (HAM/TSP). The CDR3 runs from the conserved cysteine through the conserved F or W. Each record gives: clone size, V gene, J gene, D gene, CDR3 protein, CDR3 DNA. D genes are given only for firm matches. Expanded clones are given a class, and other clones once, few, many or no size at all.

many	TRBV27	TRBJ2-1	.	CASSPTGRSSSYNEQFF	TGTGCCAGCAGTCCTACCGGGCGGTCGAGCTCCTACAATGAGCAGTTCTTC
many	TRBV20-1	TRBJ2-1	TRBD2	CSAPPAGGSFNEQFF	TGCAGTGCGCCGCCAGCGGGAGGGTCCTTCAATGAGCAGTTCTTC
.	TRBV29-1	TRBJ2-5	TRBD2	CSVEGLAGETETQYF	TGCAGCGTAGAGGGACTAGCGGGAGAAACGGAGACCCAGTACTTC
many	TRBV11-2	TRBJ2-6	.	CASSSNPGANVLTF	TGTGCCAGCAGCTCCAACCCTGGGGCCAACGTCCTGACTTTC
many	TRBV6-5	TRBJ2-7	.	CASSYVAGYEQYF	TGTGCCAGCAGTTACGTGGCAGGCTACGAGCAGTACTTC
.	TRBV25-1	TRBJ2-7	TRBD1	CASSRQGIGYEQYF	TGTGCCAGCTCGAGACAGGGTATCGGCTACGAGCAGTACTTC
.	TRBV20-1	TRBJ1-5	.	CSAAAGSSNQPQHF	TGCAGTGCTGCGGCAGGGTCTAGCAATCAGCCCCAGCATTTT
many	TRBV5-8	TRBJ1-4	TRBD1	CASSLIRDRDEKLFF	TGTGCCAGCAGCTTGATCCGGGACAGGGACGAAAAACTGTTTTTT
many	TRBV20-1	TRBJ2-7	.	CSASDTMSYEQYF	TGCAGTGCTTCTGACACGATGTCCTACGAGCAGTACTTC
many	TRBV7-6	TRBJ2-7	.	CASSLEGQRYEQYF	TGTGCCAGCAGCTTAGAAGGACAGCGCTACGAGCAGTACTTC
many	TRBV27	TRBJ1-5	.	CASRTTGHGNQPQHF	TGTGCCAGCAGAACAACCGGACACGGCAATCAGCCCCAGCATTTT
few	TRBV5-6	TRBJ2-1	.	CASSLVPDEQFF	TGTGCCAGCAGCTTGGTTCCAGACGAGCAGTTCTTC
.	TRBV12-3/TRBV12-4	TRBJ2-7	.	CASSSTRGPSEQYF	TGTGCCAGCAGTTCGACCAGGGGTCCCTCCGAGCAGTACTTC
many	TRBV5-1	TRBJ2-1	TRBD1	CASCRDSNNEQFF	TGCGCCAGCTGCCGGGACAGCAACAATGAGCAGTTCTTC
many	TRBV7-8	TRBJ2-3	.	CASSLDRATQYF	TGTGCCAGCAGCTTAGATCGGGCTACGCAGTATTTT
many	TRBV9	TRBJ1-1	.	CASSVVWNTEAFF	TGTGCCAGCAGCGTAGTGTGGAACACTGAAGCTTTCTTT
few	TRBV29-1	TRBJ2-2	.	CSVVRGPANTGELFF	TGCAGCGTTGTGCGGGGCCCCGCGAACACCGGGGAGCTGTTTTTT
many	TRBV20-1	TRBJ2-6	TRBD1	CSARGQGISGANVLTF	TGCAGTGCTAGGGGACAGGGGATCTCTGGGGCCAACGTCCTGACTTTC
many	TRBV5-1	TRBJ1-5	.	CASSLVAGENQPQHF	TGCGCCAGCAGCTTGGTGGCAGGCGAAAATCAGCCCCAGCATTTT
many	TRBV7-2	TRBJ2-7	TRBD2	CASSLGTSGTPYEQYF	TGTGCCAGCAGCCTGGGGACTAGCGGAACACCCTACGAGCAGTACTTC
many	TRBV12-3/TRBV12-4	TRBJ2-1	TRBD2	CASKGTSFNEQFF	TGTGCCAGCAAGGGGACTAGCTTTAATGAGCAGTTCTTC
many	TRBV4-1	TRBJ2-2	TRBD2	CASSQEGSGSMYTGELFF	TGCGCCAGCAGCCAAGAGGGTAGCGGGAGCATGTACACCGGGGAGCTGTTTTTT
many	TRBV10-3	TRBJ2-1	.	CAISSRGEQFF	TGTGCCATCAGCTCGCGAGGGGAGCAGTTCTTC
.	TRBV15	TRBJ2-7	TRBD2	CATSRETSGSYEQYF	TGTGCCACCAGCAGAGAGACTAGCGGATCCTACGAGCAGTACTTC
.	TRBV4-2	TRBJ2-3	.	CASSGASTLINTQYF	TGTGCCAGCAGCGGGGCTAGCACACTTATCAATACGCAGTATTTT
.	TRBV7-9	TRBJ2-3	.	CASSRASGSTDTQYF	TGTGCCAGCAGTCGGGCGAGCGGGAGCACAGATACGCAGTATTTT
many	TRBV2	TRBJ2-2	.	CASSVVSTDLGELFF	TGTGCCAGCAGTGTAGTTTCGACAGACTTAGGGGAGCTGTTTTTT
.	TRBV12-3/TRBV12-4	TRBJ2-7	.	CASSQDGIYEQYF	TGTGCCAGCAGCCAGGACGGGATCTACGAGCAGTACTTC
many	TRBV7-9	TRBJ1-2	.	CASSLEGGSYGYTF	TGTGCCAGCAGCTTAGAGGGGGGAAGCTATGGCTACACCTTC
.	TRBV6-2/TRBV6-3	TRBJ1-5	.	CASSAGRSNQPQHF	TGTGCCAGCAGTGCCGGACGGAGCAATCAGCCCCAGCATTTT
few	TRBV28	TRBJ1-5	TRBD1	CASSSGTGVQPQHF	TGTGCCAGCAGTTCCGGGACAGGGGTTCAGCCCCAGCATTTT
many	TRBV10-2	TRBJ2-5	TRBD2	CASSEPGLQETQYF	TGCGCCAGCAGTGAGCCGGGACTACAAGAGACCCAGTACTTC
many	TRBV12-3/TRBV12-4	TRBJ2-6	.	CASSLTESGANVLTF	TGTGCCAGCAGTTTAACGGAGTCTGGGGCCAACGTCCTGACTTTC
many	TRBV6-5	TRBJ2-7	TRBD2	CASSSPTSGKSEQYF	TGTGCCAGCAGTTCTCCGACTAGCGGGAAGAGCGAGCAGTACTTC
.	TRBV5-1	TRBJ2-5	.	CASSMDQETQYF	TGCGCCAGCAGCATGGACCAAGAGACCCAGTACTTC
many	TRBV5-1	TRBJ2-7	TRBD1	CASSLGTGIAYEQYF	TGCGCCAGCAGCTTGGGGACAGGGATCGCCTACGAGCAGTACTTC
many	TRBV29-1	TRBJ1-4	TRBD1	CSASAGTGEEKLFF	TGCAGCGCCTCCGCCGGGACAGGGGAAGAAAAACTGTTTTTT
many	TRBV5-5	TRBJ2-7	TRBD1	CASSSTGQGYEQYF	TGTGCCAGCAGCTCGACGGGACAGGGCTACGAGCAGTACTTC
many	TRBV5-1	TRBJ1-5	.	CASSRGPNQPQHF	TGCGCCAGCAGCCGCGGCCCCAATCAGCCCCAGCATTTT
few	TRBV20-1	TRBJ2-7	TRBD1	CSAVQGDRGYEQYF	TGCAGTGCTGTACAGGGGGACAGGGGCTACGAGCAGTACTTC
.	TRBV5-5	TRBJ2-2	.	CASSSPSSGITGELFF	TGTGCCAGCAGCTCACCCTCCAGCGGTATTACCGGGGAGCTGTTTTTT
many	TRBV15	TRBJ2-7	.	CATSRGGRYEQYF	TGTGCCACCAGCAGAGGGGGCAGGTACGAGCAGTACTTC
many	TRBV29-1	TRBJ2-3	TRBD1	CSVDQPQGTDTQYF	TGCAGCGTTGATCAGCCACAGGGGACAGATACGCAGTATTTT
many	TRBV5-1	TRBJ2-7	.	CASSLAYLNEQYF	TGCGCCAGCAGCTTGGCCTATCTAAACGAGCAGTACTTC
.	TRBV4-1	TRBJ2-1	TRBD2	CASSQDNGGRAHEQFF	TGCGCCAGCAGCCAAGATAATGGCGGGAGGGCCCATGAGCAGTTCTTC
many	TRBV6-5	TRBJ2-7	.	CASRTTRGYEQYF	TGTGCCAGCAGAACGACGAGGGGGTACGAGCAGTACTTC
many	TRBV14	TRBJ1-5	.	CASSQDCHPSRAQHF	TGTGCCAGCAGCCAAGATTGCCACCCGAGTCGGGCCCAGCATTTT
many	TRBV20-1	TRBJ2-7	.	CSANEGAYEQYF	TGCAGTGCTAATGAAGGGGCCTACGAGCAGTACTTC